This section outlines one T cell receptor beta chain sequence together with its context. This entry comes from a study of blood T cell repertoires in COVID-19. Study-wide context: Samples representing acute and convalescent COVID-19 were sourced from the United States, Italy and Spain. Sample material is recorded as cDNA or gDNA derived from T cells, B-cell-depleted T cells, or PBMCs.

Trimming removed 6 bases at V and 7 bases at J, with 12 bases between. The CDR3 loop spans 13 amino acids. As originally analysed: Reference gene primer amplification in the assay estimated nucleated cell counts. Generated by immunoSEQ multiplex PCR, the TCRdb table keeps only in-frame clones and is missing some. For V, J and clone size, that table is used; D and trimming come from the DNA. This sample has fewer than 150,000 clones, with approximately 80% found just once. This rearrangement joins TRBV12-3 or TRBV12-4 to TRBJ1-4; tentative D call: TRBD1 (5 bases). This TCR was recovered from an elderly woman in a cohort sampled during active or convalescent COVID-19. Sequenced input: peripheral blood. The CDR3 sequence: CASSRGGGEKLFF. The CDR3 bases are TGTGCCAGCAGCCGCGGGGGGGGTGAAAAACTGTTTTTT.